Below are 31 T cell receptor beta chains sequenced from a single sample in a study of regulatory T cells in long-lasting Graves disease. Time point denoted: newly diagnosed GD, antithyroid drugs for less than 3 months. After RNA was extracted from PBMCs, the TCR library was made from it. Arm-PCR of CDR3 regions and iRepertoire HTBI primers were used to build TCR beta libraries. TCRdb fed the multiplex PCR reads into MiXCR, producing one record per CDR3 protein. The sample shows roughly 610,000 distinct CDR3 sequences, roughly 16% of them seen only once. This sample also belongs to another study, concerning T cells in Graves' hyperthyroidism and ophthalmopathy.

The sequencing used peripheral blood mononuclear cells (PBMCs), collected at new diagnosis, from a patient treated with antithyroid drugs. These receptors were collected from a man younger than 35 with Graves disease.

The chain has TRBV30 and TRBJ2-4, with 8 bases lining up with TRBD1. The CDR3 has 16 amino acids. J was trimmed by 0 bases and V by 0 bases; bases with no gene match: 4. Germline assignment: CDR1 GTSNPN and CDR2 SVGIG (reference sequence). In nucleotides, the CDR3 is TGTGCCTGGAGTGTAGGCAGGGGGCGAGCCAAAAACATTCAGTACTTC. Protein product: CAWSVGRGRAKNIQYF.

The chain joins TRBV27 to TRBJ2-3; D ambiguous. The V end lost 7 bases, the J end lost 2 bases, and 7 bases lay between the germline ends. The CDR3 is 12 amino acids. Germline-derived CDR1 and CDR2 are MNHEY and SMNVEV (reference sequence). The chain's CDR3 is CASNPNTDTQYF. CDR3 DNA sequence: TGTGCCAGCAATCCCAACACAGATACGCAGTATTTT.

This clonotype was observed at least ten times. The V gene is TRBV15, the J gene TRBJ2-7; 8 bases align to TRBD1. The junction had 2 bases not matched to a gene; V was cut back by 0 bases and J by 4 bases. CDR3 length equals 14 residues. Germline V gene data show CDR1 as LNHNV and CDR2 as YYDKDF (reference sequence). CDR3 DNA sequence: TGTGCCACCAGCAGAGACAGGGGGCTATACGAGCAGTACTTC. It encodes CATSRDRGLYEQYF.

This clonotype was counted ten times or more. DNA of the CDR3: TGTGCCAGCAGTCACGACGGGTTCTATGGCTACACCTTC. Residues: CASSHDGFYGYTF. V gene TRBV27 combines with J gene TRBJ1-2; no firm D call. Germline values: CDR1 MNHEY, CDR2 SMNVEV (reference sequence). The CDR3 loop spans 13 amino acids. Trimming pared 5 bases from V and 4 bases from J, leaving 11 bases between.

This clonotype turned up a few times. Because the CDR3 is missing its conserved closing phenylalanine or tryptophan, this is likely a read error. This chain uses TRBV24-1 with TRBJ2-1, with 10 bases aligning to TRBD2. Looked up from germline, CDR1 is KGHDR and CDR2 is SFDVKD. The ends lost 1 base at V and 7 bases at J; junction bases unmatched: 6. This CDR3 comprises 16 residues. CDR3 loop: CATSDLAGGRINEQFL. In nucleotides, the CDR3 is TGTGCCACCAGTGATTTAGCGGGAGGGCGGATAAATGAGCAGTTCCTC.

This clonotype has ten or more counts. V is TRBV28 and J is TRBJ1-5; D unresolved. Trimming left V 5 bases short and J 3 bases short, with 11 bases between. CDR3 length equals 14 residues. The germline CDR1 and CDR2 sequences are MDHEN and SYDVKM. The CDR3 DNA is TGTGCCAGCAGTCCAGACGGAGCCAATCAGCCCCAGCATTTT. This gives the protein CASSPDGANQPQHF.

The V gene is TRBV5-1, the J gene TRBJ1-6; tentative D call: TRBD1 (5 bases). Trimming stripped 4 bases from V and 6 bases from J, with 11 bases between. CDR1 and CDR2 from the germline V gene are SGHRS and YFSETQ. The CDR3 is 14 residues long. CDR3 nucleotides: TGCGCCAGCAGCCAGGGAGCGGGTAATTCACCCCTCCACTTT. It translates to CASSQGAGNSPLHF.

Of note for this clonotype: This clone may be a read error of a much larger clone one base away. This chain links TRBV3-1 with TRBJ2-1, with D tentatively TRBD2 (5 bases). The CDR3 runs to 18 residues. Looked up from germline, CDR1 is LGHDT and CDR2 is YNNKEL (reference sequence). The CDR3 loop reads CASGHRLTGNGLDNEQFF. For the CDR3, the DNA is TGTGCCAGCGGCCACCGCTTGACGGGGAACGGGCTGGACAATGAGCAGTTCTTC.

This clonotype came up a few times. V and J are TRBV18 and TRBJ1-2; unclear D gene. Germline-derived CDR1 and CDR2 are KGHSH and LQKENI. This CDR3 has 14 residues. The V end lost 3 bases, the J end lost 2 bases, and 10 bases lay between the germline ends. This chain's CDR3 is CASSPNDGNYGYTF. In DNA form, the CDR3 reads TGTGCCAGCTCACCGAATGACGGAAACTATGGCTACACCTTC.

This clonotype was seen many times. This chain joins TRBV24-1 and TRBJ2-5; D not certain. This CDR3 has 16 residues. The germline CDR1 and CDR2 sequences are KGHDR and SFDVKD. Trimming took 6 bases from V and 5 from J, leaving 21 bases between them. The CDR3 DNA reads TGTGCCACCAGTCGGCAGAAACTACTGGGATGGGAGACCCAGTACTTC. It encodes CATSRQKLLGWETQYF.

The chain couples TRBV5-4 to TRBJ2-5; 7 bases map to TRBD2. The CDR3 totals 17 residues. The germline CDR1 and CDR2 sequences are SGHNT and YYREEE (reference sequence). V was clipped by 3 bases and J by 2 bases; unmatched bases: 13. CDR3 coding DNA: TGTGCCAGCAGCTCTATGGGACTAACCCGCCGACAAGAGACCCAGTACTTC. It specifies CASSSMGLTRRQETQYF.

In this sample, this clonotype turned up a few times. At one boundary the junction diverges from the germline segment, which might be a read error. This chain's CDR3 is CASSPFIVAGELSF. Written as DNA, the CDR3 is TGTGCCAGCAGCCCCTTCATCGTAGCCGGGGAGCTGTCTTTT. V and J are TRBV27 and TRBJ2-2, with D possibly matching TRBD2 (5 bases). CDR3 length: 14 amino acids. From germline, CDR1 is MNHEY and CDR2 SMNVEV (reference sequence).

In its sample, this clonotype was seen a few times. The chain recombines TRBV29-1 with TRBJ1-5, with 8 bases identical to TRBD1. CDR3 size: 13 residues. With 7 bases clipped from V and 5 bases from J, the junction kept 7 bases outside the gene matches. The germline V gene has CDR1 SQVTM and CDR2 ANQGSEA. The CDR3 coding sequence is TGCAGCGCAAGGACAGGGAGAGATCAGCCCCAGCATTTT. Its translation: CSARTGRDQPQHF.

There are a few counts of this clonotype. CDR3 coding DNA: TGTGCCAGCAGCATTCTAGCGGGAGCTTCCAATGAGCAGTTCTTC. Translated, it gives CASSILAGASNEQFF. The chain joins TRBV7-3 to TRBJ2-1; 10 positions match TRBD2. The CDR3 sequence is 15 residues long. CDR1 is SGHTA, CDR2 FQGTGA, per germline. The J segment lost 6 bases and the V segment lost 5 bases, leaving 7 bases of the junction unmatched.

This clonotype appeared many times. The chain uses TRBV12-3 or TRBV12-4 and TRBJ2-2, with TRBD1 identical over 7 bases. Trimming cost V 5 bases and J 0 bases; bases outside gene matches: 6. CDR3 length: 16 residues. CDR3 nucleotide sequence: TGTGCCAGCAGTACGGACAGGAACGCGAACACCGGGGAGCTGTTTTTT. As protein: CASSTDRNANTGELFF.

The table lists this clonotype with many counts. The chain couples TRBV12-3 or TRBV12-4 to TRBJ1-5; a possible D gene is TRBD1 (5 bases). This CDR3 region has 16 residues. Trimming pared 3 bases from V and 4 bases from J, leaving 16 bases between. The CDR3 loop is CASSFGTAGGNQPQHF. The CDR3 region has the DNA TGTGCCAGCAGTTTTGGTACCGCCGGGGGGAATCAGCCCCAGCATTTT.

The rearrangement uses TRBV9 and TRBJ1-3, with D uncertain. CDR1 is SGDLS, CDR2 YYNGEE, per germline. The CDR3 loop spans 16 amino acids. With 0 bases removed from V and 0 bases from J, the gap between germline ends came to 10 bases. The CDR3 spells CASSVGVRNSGNTIYF. CDR3 nucleotides: TGTGCCAGCAGCGTAGGTGTCCGAAACTCTGGAAACACCATATATTTT.

This clonotype was counted many times. The CDR3 reads CASSFMGPFRNNEQFF. The CDR3 DNA is TGTGCCAGCAGTTTCATGGGGCCCTTTAGGAACAATGAGCAGTTCTTC. V is TRBV27 and J is TRBJ2-1; tentatively, D is TRBD1 (5 bases). Germline CDR1 reads MNHEY; CDR2 reads SMNVEV (reference sequence). With 3 bases removed from V and 5 bases from J, the gap between germline ends came to 17 bases. This CDR3 region has 16 residues.

The CDR3 DNA follows: TGTGCCAGCAGCCCCGAGGCTAGCGGGGCCATCTACGAGCAGTACTTC. It yields the protein CASSPEASGAIYEQYF. The chain combines TRBV14 with TRBJ2-7; 9 bases match TRBD2. The CDR3 has 16 amino acids. With 4 bases clipped from V and 3 bases from J, the junction kept 10 bases outside the gene matches. The germline V gene has CDR1 SGHDN and CDR2 FVKESK.

This clonotype was picked up many times. V is TRBV9 and J is TRBJ2-1, with TRBD2 identical over 8 bases. Looked up from germline, CDR1 is SGDLS and CDR2 is YYNGEE. V lost 0 bases, J lost 9 bases, and 11 bases stayed unmatched. The CDR3 has 16 amino acids. CDR3 in amino acids: CASSVGKGGGTGEQFF. The CDR3 DNA reads as TGTGCCAGCAGCGTAGGAAAGGGCGGGGGGACGGGTGAGCAGTTCTTC.

In its sample, this clonotype was seen many times. The gene calls are TRBV12-3 or TRBV12-4 and TRBJ1-1, with D possibly being TRBD1 (6 bases). Trimming shortened V by 3 bases and J by 2 bases, and 10 bases separated the two germline ends. This CDR3 is built from 14 residues. The CDR3 DNA follows: TGTGCCAGCAGTTTTGGGGGGCTTAACACTGAAGCTTTCTTT. It specifies CASSFGGLNTEAFF.

This clonotype appeared a few times. The chain couples TRBV7-9 to TRBJ1-2, with D possibly matching TRBD1 (6 bases). The CDR3 length is 15 residues. V was shortened by 1 base and J by 0 bases, with 9 bases between the two germline ends. The germline CDR1 and CDR2 sequences are SEHNR and FQNEAQ (reference sequence). CDR3 in amino acids: CASSLGDISNYGYTF. CDR3 sequence (DNA): TGTGCCAGCAGCTTAGGGGACATCTCTAACTATGGCTACACCTTC.

This clonotype was counted ten times or more. Compared with germline, one end of the junction differs, possibly owing to a read error. The chain has TRBV5-1 and TRBJ1-1; D not certain. This CDR3 contains 14 residues. Germline V CDR1 and CDR2: SGHRS, YFSETQ. This CDR3 is CASSLGTMNTEAFF. CDR3 nucleotides: TGTGCCAGCAGTTTAGGCACAATGAACACTGAAGCTTTCTTT.

This clonotype showed up just a few times. The chain is built from TRBV10-2 and TRBJ2-1; D is undetermined. CDR1 and CDR2 from the germline V gene are WSHSY and SAAADI. This CDR3 spans 13 amino acids. V was cut by 2 bases and J by 2 bases, with 4 bases left in between. CDR3 region: CASSEATYNEQFF. CDR3 nucleotide sequence: TGCGCCAGCAGTGAGGCCACCTACAATGAGCAGTTCTTC.

Comment on this clonotype: Just one base apart from a much larger clone, this may be a read error. As the CDR3 is not closed by the conserved phenylalanine or tryptophan, this likely results from a read error. The chain recombines TRBV7-3 with TRBJ2-5, with 9 bases aligning to TRBD1. The CDR3 spans 13 residues. CDR1 SGHTA and CDR2 FQGTGA come from the germline V gene. Trimming removed 3 bases from V and 5 bases from J; junction bases left unmatched: 1. CDR3 residues: CASSFDRGETQYI. The CDR3 nucleotides read TGTGCCAGCAGCTTCGACAGGGGGGAGACCCAGTACATC.

This clonotype was seen many times. CDR3 sequence reads: CASSPRTGMLYEQYF. CDR3 sequence (DNA): TGCGCCAGCAGCCCCCGGACAGGGATGCTTTACGAGCAGTACTTC. The chain uses TRBV5-1 and TRBJ2-7, with 8 bases identical to TRBD1. With 4 bases clipped from V and 4 bases from J, the junction kept 10 bases outside the gene matches. This CDR3 comprises 15 residues. From germline, CDR1 is SGHRS and CDR2 YFSETQ. Complete variable domain (other parts from reference TRBV5-1 and TRBJ2-7): KAGVTQTPRYLIKTRGQQVTLSCSPISGHRSVSWYQQTPGQGLQFLFEYFSETQRNKGNFPGRFSGRQFSNSRSEMNVSTLELGDSALYLCASSPRTGMLYEQYFGPGTRLTVT.

The chain couples TRBV20-1 to TRBJ1-3, with D perhaps matching TRBD1 (5 bases). The CDR3 is 14 amino acids. The germline gives CDR1 DFQATT, CDR2 SNEGSKA (reference sequence). The V end was cut by 3 bases, the J end by 0 bases, with 9 bases between. CDR3 loop: CSASQGSSGNTIYF. The DNA of the CDR3 is TGCAGTGCTAGTCAGGGCAGCTCTGGAAACACCATATATTTT.

This clonotype has just a few counts. The chain combines TRBV6-1 with TRBJ2-7, with D possibly being TRBD1 or TRBD2 (6 bases each). The CDR3 extends over 14 amino acids. The V end lost 7 bases, the J end lost 5 bases, and 18 bases lay between the germline ends. Germline loops: CDR1 MNHNS, CDR2 SASEGT. The CDR3 DNA reads TGTGCCAGCACCTCCGCCAGGAGGGGGAACGAGCAGTACTTC. It specifies CASTSARRGNEQYF.

In its sample, this clonotype was seen many times. The V call is TRBV27, the J call TRBJ2-7; no reliable D call. Germline V gene data show CDR1 as MNHEY and CDR2 as SMNVEV (reference sequence). The CDR3 contains 14 residues. Trimming stripped 3 bases from V and 5 bases from J, with 14 bases between. The CDR3 region has the DNA TGTGCCAGCAGTTTGGTCAGTCCGGCCCACGAGCAGTACTTC. Its translation is CASSLVSPAHEQYF.

This chain connects TRBV30 to TRBJ2-5; D is possibly TRBD1 or TRBD2 (5 bases each). Germline assignment: CDR1 GTSNPN and CDR2 SVGIG (reference sequence). V was pared by 7 bases and J by 2 bases, with 11 bases between. This CDR3 contains 12 residues. CDR3 sequence reads: CAYGTDQETQYF. CDR3 DNA sequence: TGTGCCTACGGGACGGATCAAGAGACCCAGTACTTC.

This chain joins TRBV3-1 and TRBJ1-1; D perhaps matches TRBD1 (6 bases). CDR1 LGHDT and CDR2 YNNKEL come from the germline V gene (reference sequence). This CDR3 is 16 amino acids long. With 6 bases removed from V and 4 bases from J, the gap between germline ends came to 21 bases. CDR3 sequence (DNA): TGTGCCAGCAGGCGAGGGGGTCAGCGCCCAATCACTGAAGCTTTCTTT. Protein: CASRRGGQRPITEAFF. Looking up the rest from reference TRBV3-1 and TRBJ1-1 gives the full variable domain: DTAVSQTPKYLVTQMGNDKSIKCEQNLGHDTMYWYKQDSKKFLKIMFSYNNKELIINETVPNRFSPKSPDKAHLNLHINSLELGDSAVYFCASRRGGQRPITEAFFGQGTRLTVV.